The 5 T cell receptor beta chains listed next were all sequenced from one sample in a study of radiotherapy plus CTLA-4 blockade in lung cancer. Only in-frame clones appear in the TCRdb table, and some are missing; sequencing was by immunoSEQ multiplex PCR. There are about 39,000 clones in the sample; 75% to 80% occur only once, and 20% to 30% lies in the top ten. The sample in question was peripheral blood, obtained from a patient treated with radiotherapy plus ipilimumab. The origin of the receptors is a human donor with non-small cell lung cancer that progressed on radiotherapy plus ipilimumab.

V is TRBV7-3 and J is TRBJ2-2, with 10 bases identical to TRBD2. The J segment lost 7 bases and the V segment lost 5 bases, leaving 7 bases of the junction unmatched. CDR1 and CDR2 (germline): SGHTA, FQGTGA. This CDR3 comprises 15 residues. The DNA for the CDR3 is TGTGCCAGCAGCCCAGCGGGGGGGCAGGACGGGGAGCTGTTTTTT. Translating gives CASSPAGGQDGELFF.

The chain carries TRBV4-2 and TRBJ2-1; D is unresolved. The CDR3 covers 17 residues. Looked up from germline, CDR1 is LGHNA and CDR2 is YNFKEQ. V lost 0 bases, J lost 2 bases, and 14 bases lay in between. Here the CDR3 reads CASSQEGPPEPYNEQFF. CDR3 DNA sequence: TGTGCCAGCAGCCAAGAGGGCCCCCCTGAGCCCTACAATGAGCAGTTCTTC.

DNA of the CDR3: TGTGCCAGCAGTAGCAATGCGGGGTATGAGCAGTTCTTC. Protein sequence: CASSSNAGYEQFF. The chain recombines TRBV2 with TRBJ2-1; perhaps TRBD2 as D (6 bases). The CDR3 runs to 13 residues. Germline loops: CDR1 SNHLY, CDR2 FYNNEI. Trimming cost V 5 bases and J 8 bases, with 13 bases left between them.

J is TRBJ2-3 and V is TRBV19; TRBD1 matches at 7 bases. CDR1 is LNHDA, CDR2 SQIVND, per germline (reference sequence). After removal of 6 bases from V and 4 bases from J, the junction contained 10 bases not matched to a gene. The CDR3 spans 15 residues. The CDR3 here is CASSRDREGSDTQYF. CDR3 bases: TGTGCCAGTAGCAGGGACAGAGAAGGTTCAGATACGCAGTATTTT.

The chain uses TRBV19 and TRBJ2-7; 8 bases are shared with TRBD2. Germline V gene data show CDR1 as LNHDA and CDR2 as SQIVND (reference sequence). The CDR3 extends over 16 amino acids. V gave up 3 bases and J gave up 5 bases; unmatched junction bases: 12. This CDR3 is CASSIRGGAQSDEQYF. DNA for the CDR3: TGTGCCAGTAGTATTCGGGGGGGGGCGCAGTCCGACGAGCAGTACTTC.